The rows below give T cell receptor beta chains drawn from one sample of a study of blood T cell repertoires in COVID-19. Profiled with immunoSEQ multiplex PCR; TCRdb holds only in-frame clones, not every one. The sample consists of 250,000 to 350,000 clones, 85% to 90% of them appearing once. What was sequenced was peripheral blood. The source is a woman aged 25-40 years with COVID-19, enrolled during active disease. Each CDR3 is given without its conserved first and last residue. A D gene is named only where the DNA matches it firmly.

CDR3 length,D gene,V gene,J gene,CDR3 protein
13,-,TRBV7-9,TRBJ2-1,ASSLASSEYNEQF
14,TRBD1,TRBV5-4,TRBJ1-4,ASSMDRGGANEKLF
12,-,TRBV18,TRBJ2-7,ASSSDTGSYEQY
14,-,TRBV19,TRBJ1-1,ASSTQALEMNTEAF
13,TRBD1,TRBV6-6,TRBJ2-1,ASGRQGVAYNEQF
13,TRBD1,TRBV6-5,TRBJ2-7,ASRPSGTGGHEQY
12,TRBD2,TRBV7-6,TRBJ2-7,ASNGAGGRTEQY
13,-,TRBV3-1/TRBV3-2,TRBJ2-7,ASSQVRGRLSEQY
11,-,TRBV7-3,TRBJ2-3,ASSPVPSDTQY
12,-,TRBV27,TRBJ1-6,ASTRGGGDSPLH
10,-,TRBV28,TRBJ2-2,ASRGDTGELF
12,TRBD1,TRBV7-6,TRBJ1-2,ASSPWGQGDGYT
16,-,TRBV1,TRBJ2-1,TSSQDPLGQAKGNEQF
15,TRBD2,TRBV7-6,TRBJ2-2,ASSFPGREANTGELF
11,-,TRBV29-1,TRBJ1-1,SVTALMNTEAF
10,-,TRBV27,TRBJ1-1,ASSLAGTEAF
11,-,TRBV19,TRBJ1-2,ASSITGEYGYT
13,-,TRBV3-1/TRBV3-2,TRBJ2-5,ASSQGSGVQETQY
10,-,TRBV10-2,TRBJ1-1,ASWQTNTEAF
11,-,TRBV19,TRBJ1-2,ASSIARAFGYT
13,-,TRBV4-1,TRBJ2-3,ASSQVQRSTDTQY
13,TRBD1,TRBV7-6,TRBJ2-7,ASSLVGTGGDEQY
14,-,TRBV25-1,TRBJ1-6,ASSEYGSSYNSPLH
11,-,TRBV19,TRBJ1-5,ASSPGINQPQH
12,-,TRBV5-8,TRBJ2-1,ASSLPGTHNEQF
14,TRBD1,TRBV5-4,TRBJ2-7,ASSYSAGTGSYEQY
10,-,TRBV11-3,TRBJ1-1,ASSSSTGGAF
11,-,TRBV5-6,TRBJ1-1,ASSFQEYTEAF
10,-,TRBV6-5,TRBJ1-1,ASNFLGSEAF
10,-,TRBV28,TRBJ1-5,ASVSGNQPQH
14,TRBD1,TRBV28,TRBJ1-5,ASSYGQGWARQPQH
13,TRBD1,TRBV5-1,TRBJ1-5,ASSLGQGGNQPQH
12,-,TRBV3-1/TRBV3-2,TRBJ1-5,ASSQAGENQPQH
12,-,TRBV5-1,TRBJ1-4,ASSVSGQPEKLF
13,-,TRBV5-1,TRBJ2-7,ASSSGQPPTYEQY
14,TRBD2,TRBV24-1,TRBJ2-7,ATSDLPTSGIDEQY
9,TRBD1,TRBV12-3/TRBV12-4,TRBJ1-2,ATSGGYGYT
11,-,TRBV6-4,TRBJ1-5,ASSADSNQPQH
13,TRBD1,TRBV27,TRBJ2-7,ASSEKTGDPYEQY
12,-,TRBV9,TRBJ1-1,ASSVRDMNTEAF
13,-,TRBV7-9,TRBJ2-1,ASSWAGTRDNEQF
12,TRBD1,TRBV19,TRBJ1-5,ASSDRGSNQPQH
11,TRBD1,TRBV25-1,TRBJ1-1,ASLGTENTEAF
11,-,TRBV18,TRBJ1-1,ASSPGPKQEAF
14,TRBD1,TRBV11-1,TRBJ1-1,ASSLGGRQGYTEAF
12,-,TRBV5-1,TRBJ1-6,ASSLEDFNSPLH
13,-,TRBV19,TRBJ1-5,ASSPADSFNQPQH
16,TRBD2,TRBV7-3,TRBJ2-7,ASSLYSSGTSVSYEQY
13,-,TRBV5-1,TRBJ1-4,ASSLEGTLAEKLF
13,TRBD1,TRBV18,TRBJ1-1,ASSPGQGRDTEAF
13,TRBD2,TRBV28,TRBJ2-7,ASSQTSGRVGEQY
13,-,TRBV6-4,TRBJ1-1,ASSRGGTGDTEAF
12,TRBD1,TRBV10-1,TRBJ2-2,ASSAGGETGELF